The rows below give T cell receptor beta chains drawn from one sample of a study of shared clonotypes between healthy human individuals. Repertoires were generated with immunoSEQ multiplex PCR, while TCRdb's copy carries only in-frame clones and drops some. The sample records about 1.5 million clones, approximately 98% being singletons. The sequenced sample was naive CD4+ T cells sorted from blood. These receptors all come from a man aged 25-40 years in good health. CDR3s include the opening cysteine and the closing phenylalanine or tryptophan. The D gene is left open where the match is weak. The size entry is marked missing in some rows and otherwise reads once, few, many or a size class.

.,TRBV30,TRBJ2-1,.,CAWSMSANEQFF,TGTGCCTGGAGTATGTCGGCCAATGAGCAGTTCTTC
.,TRBV18,TRBJ1-2,once,CASSASGVEDYGYTF,TGTGCCAGCTCAGCGTCAGGAGTCGAGGACTATGGCTACACCTTC
.,TRBV18,TRBJ2-3,.,CASSRRSGPGTDTQYF,TGTGCCAGCTCACGGAGATCGGGACCCGGCACAGATACGCAGTATTTT
TRBD1,TRBV6-5,TRBJ1-2,.,CASSWTGGPNYGYTF,TGTGCCAGCAGTTGGACAGGGGGCCCGAACTATGGCTACACCTTC
.,TRBV28,TRBJ1-1,once,CASSLMAWTISSTEAFF,TGTGCCAGCAGTTTAATGGCTTGGACAATTTCCAGCACTGAAGCTTTCTTT
TRBD1,TRBV5-1,TRBJ2-3,.,CASSLGVGQGGTDTQYF,TGCGCCAGCAGCTTGGGAGTAGGACAGGGCGGCACAGATACGCAGTATTTT
TRBD2,TRBV27,TRBJ2-7,.,CASSFLKASGSAYEQYF,TGTGCCAGCAGTTTCCTGAAGGCTAGCGGGAGTGCCTACGAGCAGTACTTC
TRBD2,TRBV30,TRBJ2-1,.,CAWSAGLAVDYNEQFF,TGTGCCTGGAGTGCAGGCCTAGCGGTAGACTACAATGAGCAGTTCTTC
.,TRBV4-1,TRBJ2-1,.,CASSQENGRKQFF,TGCGCCAGCAGCCAAGAGAACGGGAGAAAGCAGTTCTTC
TRBD2,TRBV2,TRBJ2-2,once,CASSEIAGAHTGELFF,TGTGCCAGCAGTGAAATAGCGGGAGCCCACACCGGGGAGCTGTTTTTT
TRBD1,TRBV5-6,TRBJ2-3,.,CASSTPGQGLLTSTDTQYF,TGTGCCAGCAGCACCCCGGGACAGGGTCTTTTGACCAGCACAGATACGCAGTATTTT
TRBD2,TRBV19,TRBJ2-1,.,CASTKEPGLARDNEQFF,TGTGCCAGTACCAAGGAACCGGGACTAGCTAGGGACAATGAGCAGTTCTTC
.,TRBV9,TRBJ1-2,once,CASSPGTNYGYTF,TGTGCCAGCAGCCCAGGGACTAACTATGGCTACACCTTC
.,TRBV5-1,TRBJ2-2,.,CASMGSLVNTGELFF,TGCGCCAGCATGGGTAGTCTGGTGAACACCGGGGAGCTGTTTTTT
TRBD2,TRBV19,TRBJ2-7,.,CASSKRTRTSEREEPYEQYF,TGTGCCAGTAGTAAACGGACAAGGACCAGCGAGCGGGAGGAGCCCTACGAGCAGTACTTC
.,TRBV19,TRBJ2-3,.,CASSKGSGTDTQYF,TGTGCCAGTTCTAAGGGATCCGGCACAGATACGCAGTATTTT
.,TRBV5-1,TRBJ1-6,.,CASSLARLGETNSPLHF,TGCGCCAGCAGCTTGGCCAGGCTTGGGGAGACTAATTCACCCCTCCACTTT
TRBD2,TRBV9,TRBJ2-2,.,CASSVLREGTGELFF,TGTGCCAGCAGCGTATTGCGGGAGGGCACCGGGGAGCTGTTTTTT
TRBD1,TRBV28,TRBJ2-7,.,CASSLSGQGARGEQYF,TGTGCCAGCAGTTTATCGGGACAGGGGGCGCGAGGCGAGCAGTACTTC
.,TRBV19,TRBJ1-5,once,CASRERGNNQPQHF,TGTGCCAGCCGAGAAAGGGGGAACAATCAGCCCCAGCATTTT